Listed below are T cell receptor beta chains from one sample, sequenced in a study of blood T cells in healthy people across ages. TCRdb called the 5' RACE reads again in MiXCR, with one record for every CDR3 protein. The profile shows over a million distinct CDR3 sequences, 42% of them singletons. The sequencing input was blood. Every receptor here comes from a woman aged 18-29 years in good health. The CDR3 runs from the conserved cysteine through the conserved F or W. Fields, in order: V gene, clone size, D gene, J gene, CDR3 DNA, CDR3 protein. A D gene is named only where the DNA matches it firmly. Not all rows give a size; the values are once, few, many and, for expanded clones, a class.

>TRBV7-9|NA|NA|TRBJ1-2
TGTGCCAGCAGCTTAGGTGGTCAGACTAACTATGGCTACACCTTC
CASSLGGQTNYGYTF
>TRBV29-1|NA|NA|TRBJ2-1
TGCAGCGTTGAAGATCAGGGGAGCGATGAGCAGTTCTTC
CSVEDQGSDEQFF
>TRBV2|NA|TRBD2|TRBJ2-1
TGTGCCAGCAGTAAGGCTAGCGGGAGTTATGAGCAGTTCTTC
CASSKASGSYEQFF
>TRBV29-1|NA|TRBD2|TRBJ2-3
TGCAGCGCTGCTGTCACTAGCGGGCTGACAGATACGCAGTATTTT
CSAAVTSGLTDTQYF
>TRBV7-9|NA|NA|TRBJ2-3
TGTGCCAGCAGCTTATTACAGCAGGTTGTCGCAGATACGCAGTATTTT
CASSLLQQVVADTQYF
>TRBV20-1|NA|NA|TRBJ2-5
TGCAGTGCTAGTGCGCAGGGCCAAGAGACCCAGTACTTC
CSASAQGQETQYF
>TRBV21-1|NA|NA|TRBJ1-2
TGTGCCAGCAGCAAAGTTGACAGGGAAAAGGGATATGGCTACACCTTC
CASSKVDREKGYGYTF
>TRBV12-3/TRBV12-4|few|NA|TRBJ2-1
TGTGCCAGCAGCCAATTAGGGGGATTCTGGGAGCAGTTCTTC
CASSQLGGFWEQFF
>TRBV6-5|NA|TRBD1|TRBJ1-2
TGTGCCAGCAGTTGGGACAGGGAAACCTATGGCTACACCTTC
CASSWDRETYGYTF
>TRBV4-1|NA|NA|TRBJ2-2
TGTGCCAGCAGCCAAGAAACAGGGTCTAACACCGGGGAGCTGTTTTTT
CASSQETGSNTGELFF
>TRBV12-3/TRBV12-4|NA|NA|TRBJ2-4
TGTGCCAGCACCTTTCTAGGTGCCTACAATGAGCAGTACTTC
CASTFLGAYNEQYF
>TRBV28|NA|NA|TRBJ2-1
TGTGCCAGCAGTTTGATGGCCTCCTACAATGAGCAGTTCTTC
CASSLMASYNEQFF
>TRBV5-4|few|NA|TRBJ1-2
TGTGCCAGCAGCTTGCTCGAAGTTAACTATGGCTACACCTTC
CASSLLEVNYGYTF
>TRBV20-1|NA|TRBD1|TRBJ2-3
TGCAGTGCTAGAGTCAGGGGGAGCACAGATACGCAGTATTTT
CSARVRGSTDTQYF
>TRBV4-1|NA|NA|TRBJ2-1
TGCGCCAGCAGCCAAGCGGGGTCGGGGATTAATGAGCAGTTCTTC
CASSQAGSGINEQFF
>TRBV27|NA|NA|TRBJ2-7
TGTGCCAGCAGTTTGGGCTCCCCGAGCTCCTACGAGCAGTACTTC
CASSLGSPSSYEQYF
>TRBV27|few|NA|TRBJ2-7
TGTGCCAGCAGCTTCACAGGGCTCGAGCAGTACTTC
CASSFTGLEQYF
>TRBV6-2/TRBV6-3|few|NA|TRBJ1-2
TGTGCCAGCAACTACGGAGGGGATAACTATGGCTACACCTTC
CASNYGGDNYGYTF
>TRBV5-4|few|NA|TRBJ2-2
TGTGCCAGCAGCGCCCCGTCGGGTGTTGGGGAGCTGTTTTTT
CASSAPSGVGELFF
>TRBV7-2|few|TRBD1|TRBJ1-2
TGTGCCAGCAGCTTCGGGACAGGGACCTATGGCTACACCTTC
CASSFGTGTYGYTF
>TRBV4-3|NA|NA|TRBJ2-1
TGCGCCAGCAGCCAAGATTCGGGCAGAGGGGGGAGCTCCTACAATGAGCAGTTCTTC
CASSQDSGRGGSSYNEQFF
>TRBV2|NA|TRBD1|TRBJ1-2
TGTGCCAGCAAGGGGGCATCTGGCTACACCTTC
CASKGASGYTF
>TRBV5-6|NA|TRBD1|TRBJ1-5
TGTGCCAGCAGCCCGATGACAGGGGCGAGCAATCAGCCCCAGCATTTT
CASSPMTGASNQPQHF